The rows below give T cell receptor beta chains drawn from one sample of a study of T cell responses to AZD1222 COVID-19 vaccine. Libraries were prepared by immunoSEQ multiplex PCR; TCRdb keeps only in-frame clonotypes and omits some of them. The profile shows about 180,000 clones, about 87% of them singletons. Here the sequenced sample was peripheral blood, taken 28 days after the second dose of the MenACWY control vaccine. The receptors shown here come from an adult who received the MenACWY meningococcal vaccine as a control. Both conserved end residues are part of each CDR3. The D gene is left open where the match is weak. Not all rows give a size; the values are once, few, many and, for expanded clones, a class.

TRBV4-3	TRBJ2-1	TRBD2	once	TGCGCCAGCAGCCAGGGTACTAGCGGGAGGGGGGGGCAGTTCTTC	CASSQGTSGRGGQFF
TRBV5-6	TRBJ1-1	.	once	TGTGCCAGCAGCCTCGAGGGTGAAGCTTTCTTT	CASSLEGEAFF
TRBV9	TRBJ2-1	TRBD2	.	TGTGCCAGCAGCCTCAGGGCACTAGCGGGAACTCGCAATGAGCAGTTCTTC	CASSLRALAGTRNEQFF
TRBV20-1	TRBJ2-7	TRBD1	.	TGCAGTGCTACCCGGACAGGGGATCGTCTGTTC	CSATRTGDRLF
TRBV5-6	TRBJ2-6	.	.	TGTGCCAGCAGCCCACCACCGAGGGGCTCCGGGGCCAACGTCCTGACTTTC	CASSPPPRGSGANVLTF
TRBV5-6	TRBJ2-3	.	.	TGTGCCAGCAGCTTGACTTCAGATACGCAGTATTTT	CASSLTSDTQYF
TRBV10-3	TRBJ1-1	TRBD1	.	TGTGCCATCAGTGAGTCCAGGGGGCGAGGTGAAGCTTTCTTT	CAISESRGRGEAFF
TRBV18	TRBJ2-3	.	.	TGTGCCAGCTCACCAGGGACAGATACGCAGTATTTT	CASSPGTDTQYF
TRBV4-3	TRBJ2-7	.	.	TGCGCCAGCAGCCAAGATCGGGGCAGAGGCTACGAGCAGTACTTC	CASSQDRGRGYEQYF
TRBV11-2	TRBJ1-1	.	.	TGTGCCAGCAGCCCCCTCCCAGGGAGGGGCGGCACTGAAGCTTTCTTT	CASSPLPGRGGTEAFF
TRBV11-2	TRBJ2-3	TRBD2	once	TGTGCCAGCAGCTTCGCCGGGACTAGCGGGAGGGCCAGCGATACGCAGTATTTT	CASSFAGTSGRASDTQYF
TRBV6-2/TRBV6-3	TRBJ2-1	.	few	TGTGCCAGCAGTTACGGCGACAGTTCCTACAATGAGCAGTTCTTC	CASSYGDSSYNEQFF
TRBV5-4	TRBJ2-7	.	.	TGTGCCAGCAGTTCCGGGACTGGAGCCTACGAGCAGTACTTC	CASSSGTGAYEQYF
TRBV12-3/TRBV12-4	TRBJ1-4	.	once	TGTGCCAGCAGTCTGGCTCATAATGAAAAACTGTTTTTT	CASSLAHNEKLFF
TRBV11-3	TRBJ1-6	.	.	TGTGCCAGCAGCTCATCGGGGAAGTCTAATTCACCCCTCCACTTT	CASSSSGKSNSPLHF
TRBV6-5	TRBJ2-1	.	once	TGTGCCAGCAGACCCAGAGGACTCCCACCAGGAGAGCAGTTCTTC	CASRPRGLPPGEQFF
TRBV11-2	TRBJ2-1	.	.	TGTGCCAGCAGCCTCGAGGCCTTCAATGAGCAGTTCTTC	CASSLEAFNEQFF
TRBV24-1	TRBJ1-4	.	.	TGTGCCACCAGTGACACACTGGGGGGTGAAAAACTGTTTTTT	CATSDTLGGEKLFF
TRBV2	TRBJ1-1	.	.	TGTGCCGGCCGGACAGAGATGAACACTGAAGCTTTCTTT	CAGRTEMNTEAFF
TRBV7-9	TRBJ1-1	TRBD1	.	TGTGCCAGCACCCTTTTAGGGGGCATGAACACTGAAGCTTTCTTT	CASTLLGGMNTEAFF
TRBV24-1	TRBJ2-5	TRBD1	.	TGTGCCACCAGTGATTTTTCGACAGCACAGGGGTTGGAGACCCAGTACTTC	CATSDFSTAQGLETQYF